Listed below are T cell receptor beta chains from one sample, sequenced in a study of shared clonotypes between healthy human individuals. Measured with immunoSEQ multiplex PCR; TCRdb has only the in-frame clones, and not every one. The sample lists some 2.4 million clones; 80% to 95% were seen once. Specimen: naive CD4+ T cells from PBMCs. The receptors here all came from a man between 18 and 29 years old in good health. Some clones in this sample may be carry-over from other donors' samples. Each CDR3 is given with its conserved first and last residue. The D gene is left open where the match is weak. Only part of the rows carry a size: once, few, many, or a class if the clone is expanded.

clone size	D gene	V gene	J gene	CDR3 DNA	CDR3 protein
NA	NA	TRBV5-5	TRBJ2-7	TGTGCCAGCAGCGCGGGGCGACCAGCACTCTACGAGCAGTACTTC	CASSAGRPALYEQYF
NA	NA	TRBV6-1	TRBJ2-1	TGTGCCAGCAGTGAAGACTCAAATATATGGACAGTTAGCTCCTACAATGAGCAGTTCTTC	CASSEDSNIWTVSSYNEQFF
NA	NA	TRBV6-1	TRBJ1-2	TGTGCCAGCAGTTCCCGTGGGGACCTTAACTATGGCTACACCTTC	CASSSRGDLNYGYTF
NA	NA	TRBV7-9	TRBJ1-5	TGTGCCAGCAGCTTGCCGGAGCAGCCCCAGCATTTT	CASSLPEQPQHF
NA	NA	TRBV11-3	TRBJ1-5	TGTGCCAGCAGCTTAGGGGCGATTTATAGGGGTGGGGGCAATCAGCCCCAGCATTTT	CASSLGAIYRGGGNQPQHF
NA	NA	TRBV7-2	TRBJ1-5	TGTGCCAGCAGCGCGGGGGACACGAGGAAGCCCCAGCATTTT	CASSAGDTRKPQHF
NA	TRBD2	TRBV6-1	TRBJ2-5	TGTGCCACCCGGCGACTAGCGGACCAAGAGACCCAGTACTTC	CATRRLADQETQYF
few	NA	TRBV5-6	TRBJ1-5	TGTGCCAGCAGCGCGGGACTTCGCGAGCCCCAGCATTTT	CASSAGLREPQHF
NA	TRBD1	TRBV10-1	TRBJ1-3	TGCGCCAGCAGGAAGGGACAGAGCTCTGGAAACACCATATATTTT	CASRKGQSSGNTIYF
NA	NA	TRBV11-1	TRBJ2-5	TGTGCCAGCAGCCCTCACGGCGTCCAAGAGACCCAGTACTTC	CASSPHGVQETQYF
NA	NA	TRBV15	TRBJ1-2	TGTGCCACCAGCAGAGGGGCCAGGGTCGGCTACACCTTC	CATSRGARVGYTF
NA	TRBD2	TRBV29-1	TRBJ2-1	TGCAGCGCTATCGGCGGGACAGGCCGGACTAGCGGGAGGGCCGCAAATGAGCAGTTCTTC	CSAIGGTGRTSGRAANEQFF
NA	TRBD1	TRBV19	TRBJ2-6	TGTGCCAGTAGTGCAGGAGACAGGGGAATAAACGTCCTGACTTTC	CASSAGDRGINVLTF
NA	NA	TRBV27	TRBJ2-5	TGTGCCAGCAGTTTGGTGGGGGCGGGGGAGACCCAGTACTTC	CASSLVGAGETQYF
NA	NA	TRBV14	TRBJ1-2	TGTGCCAGCAGCCCCCTCGACAGTGTTCACTATGGCTACACCTTC	CASSPLDSVHYGYTF
NA	NA	TRBV28	TRBJ1-2	TGTGCCAGCACCGAGACTGAGAACTATGGCTACACCTTC	CASTETENYGYTF
NA	TRBD1	TRBV4-2	TRBJ2-1	TGTGCCAGCAGCCAAGCTTTTTTCGGACAGGGAAATTTCGATGAGCAGTTCTTC	CASSQAFFGQGNFDEQFF
NA	TRBD1	TRBV27	TRBJ1-2	TGTGCCAGCAGTCCCAGTTGGGCAGGGGGCTGGGGCTACACCTTC	CASSPSWAGGWGYTF
NA	NA	TRBV7-3	TRBJ2-5	TGTGCCAGCAGCCCGGCGCGGGAAGAGACCCAGTACTTC	CASSPAREETQYF
NA	NA	TRBV6-1	TRBJ2-7	TGTGCCAGCAGCTTAGCGGCGGAGGAGCAGTACTTC	CASSLAAEEQYF
NA	NA	TRBV7-3	TRBJ2-7	TGTGCCAGCAGCTTACTCGCGGATACCTACGAGCAGTACTTC	CASSLLADTYEQYF
NA	NA	TRBV5-4	TRBJ2-3	TGTGCCAGCAGCTTGGCTGCTCATACAGATACGCAGTATTTT	CASSLAAHTDTQYF